The entry below gives a single TCR beta chain sequence along with its context. Per the study methods: Amplification of reference gene primers was used by the study to estimate nucleated cell counts. Assay used: immunoSEQ multiplex PCR; TCRdb lists only in-frame clones, some missing. Clonal size and the V and J genes are those of that table, whereas D and trimming came from the DNA. Among some 120,000 clones, approximately 80% were seen once, and the ten largest hold less than 2%. This specimen comes from a study of blood T cell repertoires in COVID-19. Study background: The samples span acute and convalescent COVID-19 from the United States, Italy and Spain. Sources were T cells, B-cell-depleted T cells, or PBMCs; the material itself was cDNA or gDNA.

The ends lost 0 bases at V and 1 base at J; junction bases unmatched: 5. Germline V lookup: CDR1 SGHRS, CDR2 YFSETQ. CDR3 length: 16 residues. This clonotype was obtained from a man in his 70s with acute or convalescent COVID-19. The chain couples TRBV5-1 to TRBJ2-5, with 8 bases aligning to TRBD2. The specimen sequenced was peripheral blood. CDR3 sequence (DNA): TGCGCCAGCAGCTTGGTCTTAGCGGGGAGCCAAGAGACCCAGTACTTC. As protein: CASSLVLAGSQETQYF.